The 24 T cell receptor beta chains reported below all come from one sample, sequenced in a study of T cell responses to AZD1222 COVID-19 vaccine. Using immunoSEQ multiplex PCR, the repertoire was profiled, and TCRdb retains in-frame clones only, with some absent. The sample has approximately 190,000 clones; approximately 91% are singletons. Sequences were derived from peripheral blood, sampled on day 0 of AZD1222 vaccination. The receptors here all came from an adult in good health.

J is TRBJ2-7 and V is TRBV19, with D maybe TRBD1 (6 bases). CDR1 and CDR2 (germline): LNHDA, SQIVND (reference sequence). This CDR3 spans 14 amino acids. The V end was cut by 3 bases, the J end by 6 bases, with 15 bases between. The CDR3 is CASSILDRGGEQYF. Here the CDR3 DNA reads TGTGCCAGTAGTATTTTGGACAGAGGCGGCGAGCAGTACTTC.

This clone was seen a single time. The CDR3 loop reads CATGGLDTQYF. The CDR3 coding sequence is TGTGCCACCGGGGGGTTGGATACGCAGTATTTT. This sequence joins TRBV24-1 and TRBJ2-3; D might be TRBD2 (6 bases). Germline V gene data show CDR1 as KGHDR and CDR2 as SFDVKD. CDR3 length equals 11 residues. The V gene lost 9 bases and the J gene lost 6 bases, with 9 bases spanning the gap.

The rearrangement joins TRBV25-1 to TRBJ1-1; the D gene is possibly TRBD1 (6 bases). This CDR3 region has 15 residues. Trimming took 7 bases from V and 10 from J, leaving 25 bases between them. From germline, CDR1 is MGHDK and CDR2 SYGVNS. The CDR3 spells CASNSKRGGPFGAFF. The CDR3 nucleotides read TGTGCCAGCAACTCCAAAAGGGGGGGGCCCTTCGGAGCTTTCTTT.

The V gene is TRBV2, the J gene TRBJ1-5; no clear D. Deletions cut 5 bases from V and 3 bases from J, with 11 bases between. Germline CDR1 is SNHLY and CDR2 is FYNNEI. This CDR3 has 14 amino acids. CDR3 in amino acids: CASSRYGVNQPQHF. CDR3 coding DNA: TGTGCCAGCAGTCGGTATGGTGTCAATCAGCCCCAGCATTTT. The full variable domain, rest sourced from reference TRBV2 and TRBJ1-5, is EPEVTQTPSHQVTQMGQEVILRCVPISNHLYFYWYRQILGQKVEFLVSFYNNEISEKSEIFDDQFSVERPDGSNFTLKIRSTKLEDSAMYFCASSRYGVNQPQHFGDGTRLSIL.

V and J are TRBV7-3 and TRBJ2-3, with D maybe TRBD2 (6 bases). The germline V and J ends were trimmed by 2 bases and 2 bases, with 14 bases remaining between them. This CDR3 region has 16 residues. Germline CDR1 and CDR2: SGHTA and FQGTGA. CDR3 residues: CASSLGTGVTTDTQYF. The CDR3 nucleotides read TGTGCCAGCAGCTTAGGCACGGGGGTGACCACAGATACGCAGTATTTT.

The V call is TRBV4-1, the J call TRBJ2-3; 7 bases line up with TRBD2. CDR1 and CDR2 (germline): MGHRA, YSYEKL. V dropped 3 bases and J dropped 5; count of bases not matched to a gene: 2. This CDR3 region has 13 residues. For the CDR3, the DNA is TGCGCCAGCAGCCAGGAGCGGGGAGATACGCAGTATTTT. Protein product: CASSQERGDTQYF.

DNA for the CDR3: TGCAGCGTTGAAGATTTTTTGGAGGGCGAGCAGTACTTC. Encoded protein: CSVEDFLEGEQYF. The gene calls are TRBV29-1 and TRBJ2-7; TRBD2 might be the D (6 bases). This CDR3 region has 13 residues. V lost 0 bases to trimming and J lost 6 bases, with 12 bases between them. Germline CDR1 reads SQVTM; CDR2 reads ANQGSEA.

This clone occurred once. This sequence joins TRBV5-6 and TRBJ1-6, with D perhaps matching TRBD1 (5 bases). Trimming removed 4 bases from V and 0 bases from J, with 14 bases in between. Germline V gene lookup returns CDR1 SGHDT and CDR2 YYEEEE. The CDR3 contains 17 residues. CDR3 bases: TGTGCCAGCAGCAGGGACCTCTTAGGCTCCTATAATTCACCCCTCCACTTT. This sequence encodes CASSRDLLGSYNSPLHF.

This sequence joins TRBV20-1 and TRBJ1-2; D unresolved. Trimming removed 2 bases at V and 6 bases at J, with 7 bases between. The CDR3 loop spans 11 amino acids. Per the germline V gene, CDR1 is DFQATT and CDR2 is SNEGSKA (reference sequence). The CDR3 sequence: CSARRVDGYTF. The CDR3 DNA reads TGCAGTGCTAGACGAGTAGATGGCTACACCTTC.

The gene calls are TRBV6-4 and TRBJ2-2; D is ambiguous. Germline values: CDR1 MRHNA, CDR2 SNTAGT. CDR3 size: 14 residues. Trimming pared 7 bases from V and 0 bases from J, leaving 9 bases between. CDR3 sequence (DNA): TGTGCCAGCAAGTTGGCAGCGAACACCGGGGAGCTGTTTTTT. Protein product: CASKLAANTGELFF.

The CDR3 protein is CASSAGTGVQPQHF. CDR3 bases: TGTGCCAGCAGCGCTGGGACAGGGGTACAGCCCCAGCATTTT. This chain uses TRBV9 with TRBJ1-5, with TRBD1 matching 10 bases. This CDR3 has 14 amino acids. V lost 3 bases, J lost 7 bases, and 4 bases stayed unmatched. CDR1 and CDR2 (germline): SGDLS, YYNGEE.

This rearrangement joins TRBV28 to TRBJ2-7, with 8 bases matching TRBD1. The CDR3 covers 13 residues. The germline V gene encodes CDR1 MDHEN and CDR2 SYDVKM. The V gene end was trimmed by 8 bases and the J gene end by 3 bases; junction bases not matched to a gene: 6. The CDR3 nucleotides read TGTGCCAGCGACAGGGGCGCTATCTACGAGCAGTACTTC. Translating gives CASDRGAIYEQYF. Complete variable domain (other parts from reference TRBV28 and TRBJ2-7): DVKVTQSSRYLVKRTGEKVFLECVQDMDHENMFWYRQDPGLGLRLIYFSYDVKMKEKGDIPEGYSVSREKKERFSLILESASTNQTSMYLCASDRGAIYEQYFGPGTRLTVT.

This chain connects TRBV7-9 to TRBJ2-1, with 10 bases aligning to TRBD2. V lost 1 base to trimming and J lost 4 bases; unmatched junction nucleotides: 1. Germline assignment: CDR1 SEHNR and CDR2 FQNEAQ (reference sequence). The CDR3 runs 15 residues. CDR3 residues: CASSLGTSGYNEQFF. The CDR3 DNA is TGTGCCAGCAGCTTAGGGACTAGCGGATACAATGAGCAGTTCTTC.

The V call is TRBV11-3, the J call TRBJ2-3; possibly TRBD1 for D (7 bases). The V gene lost 5 bases and the J gene lost 3 bases, with 12 bases spanning the gap. CDR3 length: 14 residues. Germline CDR1 reads SGHNT; CDR2 reads YENEEA. CDR3 region: CASSKGAGTDTQYF. The CDR3 DNA follows: TGTGCCAGCAGCAAGGGGGCGGGGACAGATACGCAGTATTTT.

The rearrangement uses TRBV5-4 and TRBJ2-1, with TRBD2 matching 7 bases. The J segment lost 4 bases and the V segment lost 3 bases, leaving 7 bases of the junction unmatched. The length of the CDR3 is 15 residues. Germline values: CDR1 SGHNT, CDR2 YYREEE (reference sequence). The CDR3 sequence is CASSSSVGGYNEQFF. CDR3 coding DNA: TGTGCCAGCAGCTCCTCCGTGGGGGGGTACAATGAGCAGTTCTTC.

As to this clone: One end of the junction is discordant with germline, which a read error may explain. J is TRBJ2-7 and V is TRBV7-9; D is possibly TRBD1 or TRBD2 (5 bases each). CDR3 length: 13 residues. The germline V gene has CDR1 SEHNR and CDR2 FQNEAQ (reference sequence). The CDR3 protein is CASSLASGTELVF. CDR3 nucleotide sequence: TGTGCCAGCAGCTTAGCCTCGGGGACCGAGCTTGTCTTC.

For this clone: One end of the junction fails to match germline, which may point to a read error. The same CDR3 also results from other DNA sequences found in this sample. V and J are TRBV29-1 and TRBJ1-2; unclear D gene. CDR3 length: 13 amino acids. Germline V lookup: CDR1 SQVTM, CDR2 ANQGSEA. CDR3 residues: CSVDRDTNYGYTF. The CDR3 DNA reads TGCAGCGTTGATCGGGATACTAACTATGGTTACACCTTC.

This chain joins TRBV7-8 and TRBJ1-1; D not certain. This CDR3 spans 13 amino acids. V was shortened by 2 bases and J by 2 bases, with 6 bases between the two germline ends. Germline assignment: CDR1 SGHVS and CDR2 FQNEAQ. The CDR3 DNA reads as TGTGCCAGCAGCTTATCCCAAAACACTGAAGCTTTCTTT. The encoded protein is CASSLSQNTEAFF.

The chain couples TRBV5-6 to TRBJ1-2; 7 nucleotides agree with TRBD1. The CDR3 is 15 residues long. V was pared by 4 bases and J by 4 bases, with 10 bases of the junction left unmatched. Germline values: CDR1 SGHDT, CDR2 YYEEEE. CDR3 protein: CASSGDGTASYGYTF. CDR3 in DNA: TGTGCCAGCAGCGGAGACGGGACAGCCTCCTATGGCTACACCTTC. Supplemented by reference TRBV5-6 and TRBJ1-2, the full variable domain reads DAGVTQSPTHLIKTRGQQVTLRCSPKSGHDTVSWYQQALGQGPQFIFQYYEEEERQRGNFPDRFSGHQFPNYSSELNVNALLLGDSALYLCASSGDGTASYGYTFGSGTRLTVV.

The chain recombines TRBV7-6 with TRBJ2-1; 16 bases are shared with TRBD2. The CDR3 spans 16 residues. The V and J ends lost 4 bases and 6 bases, in that order; junction bases with no gene match: 3. Germline CDR1 reads SGHVS; CDR2 reads FNYEAQ. The CDR3 loop is CASSSGTSGRVNEQFF. The CDR3 DNA sequence: TGTGCCAGCAGCTCCGGGACTAGCGGGAGGGTCAATGAGCAGTTCTTC.

The chain employs TRBV6-5 and TRBJ1-1; D is possibly TRBD1 (5 bases). The V and J ends lost 0 bases and 1 base respectively, with 12 bases between them. There are 16 residues in the CDR3. Germline V gives CDR1 MNHEY, CDR2 SVGAGI. DNA of the CDR3: TGTGCCAGCAGTTACTCCAGACAGAAGCCGAACACTGAAGCTTTCTTT. It codes for CASSYSRQKPNTEAFF.

The chain is built from TRBV6-2 or TRBV6-3 and TRBJ2-1, with 7 bases that match TRBD2. V was pared by 4 bases and J by 0 bases, with 6 bases of the junction left unmatched. The germline V gene encodes CDR1 MNHEY and CDR2 SVGEGT. The CDR3 extends over 16 amino acids. The CDR3 nucleotides are TGTGCCAGCAGTTTTTTTCGGACTAGCTCCTACAATGAGCAGTTCTTC. It translates to CASSFFRTSSYNEQFF.

The rearrangement uses TRBV29-1 and TRBJ2-7; the D gene could be TRBD1 or TRBD2 (5 bases each). The CDR3 consists of 14 residues. V lost 6 bases, J lost 0 bases, and 15 bases lay in between. Germline V CDR1 and CDR2: SQVTM, ANQGSEA. In DNA form, the CDR3 reads TGCAGCGTCCGGGACCCCTGGAGCTCCTACGAGCAGTACTTC. Encoded protein: CSVRDPWSSYEQYF.

The chain links TRBV7-9 to TRBJ1-1; the D gene is possibly TRBD1 (6 bases). The CDR3 has 13 residues. Trimming removed 4 bases at V and 3 bases at J, with 9 bases between. Germline V gene lookup returns CDR1 SEHNR and CDR2 FQNEAQ (reference sequence). CDR3 nucleotide sequence: TGTGCCAGCAGCTCCCCAGGGGACACTGAAGCTTTCTTT. Its translation is CASSSPGDTEAFF.